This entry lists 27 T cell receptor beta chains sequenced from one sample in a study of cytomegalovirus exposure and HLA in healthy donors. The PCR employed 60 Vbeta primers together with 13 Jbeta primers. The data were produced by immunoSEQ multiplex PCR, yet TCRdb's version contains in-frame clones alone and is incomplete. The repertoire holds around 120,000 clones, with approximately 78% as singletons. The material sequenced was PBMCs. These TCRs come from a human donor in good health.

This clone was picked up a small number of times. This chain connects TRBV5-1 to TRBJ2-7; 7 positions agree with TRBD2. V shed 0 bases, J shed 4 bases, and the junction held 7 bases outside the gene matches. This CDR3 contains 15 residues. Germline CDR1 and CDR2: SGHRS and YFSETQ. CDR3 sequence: CASSLGGLPLYEQYF. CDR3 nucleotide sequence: TGCGCCAGCAGCTTGGGGGGACTACCCTTGTACGAGCAGTACTTC.

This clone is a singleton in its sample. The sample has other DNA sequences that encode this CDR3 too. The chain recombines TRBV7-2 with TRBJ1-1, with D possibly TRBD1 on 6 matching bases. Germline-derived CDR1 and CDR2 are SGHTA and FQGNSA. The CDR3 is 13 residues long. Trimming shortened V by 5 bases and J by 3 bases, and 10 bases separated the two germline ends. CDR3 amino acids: CASSRRTDTEAFF. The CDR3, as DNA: TGTGCCAGCAGCCGTAGGACAGACACTGAAGCTTTCTTT.

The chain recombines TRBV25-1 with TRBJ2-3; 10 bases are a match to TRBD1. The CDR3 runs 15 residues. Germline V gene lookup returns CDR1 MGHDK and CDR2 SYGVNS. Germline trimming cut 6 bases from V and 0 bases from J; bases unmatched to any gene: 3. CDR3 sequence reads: CASSRQGASTDTQYF. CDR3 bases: TGTGCCAGCAGCCGACAGGGGGCAAGCACAGATACGCAGTATTTT.

CDR3 bases: TGTGCCAGCAGCGTAGGAATTAGGGGCAACGAGCAGTACTTC. It translates to CASSVGIRGNEQYF. V is TRBV9 and J is TRBJ2-7, with D possibly TRBD1 on 5 matching bases. CDR1 is SGDLS and CDR2 is YYNGEE in the germline V gene. This CDR3 has 14 residues. Trimming removed 0 bases from V and 5 bases from J, with 12 bases in between.

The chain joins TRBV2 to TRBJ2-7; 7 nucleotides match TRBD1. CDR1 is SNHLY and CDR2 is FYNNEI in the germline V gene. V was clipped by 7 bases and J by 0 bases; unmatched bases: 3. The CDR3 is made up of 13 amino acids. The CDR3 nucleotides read TGTGCCAGCACAGGGGGAAGCTCCTACGAGCAGTACTTC. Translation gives CASTGGSSYEQYF.

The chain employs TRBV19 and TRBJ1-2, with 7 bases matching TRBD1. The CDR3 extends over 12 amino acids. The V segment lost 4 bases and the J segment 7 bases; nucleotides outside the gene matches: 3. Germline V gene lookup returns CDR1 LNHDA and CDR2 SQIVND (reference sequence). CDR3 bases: TGTGCCAGTAGTACAGGGGGATTTGGCTACACCTTC. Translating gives CASSTGGFGYTF.

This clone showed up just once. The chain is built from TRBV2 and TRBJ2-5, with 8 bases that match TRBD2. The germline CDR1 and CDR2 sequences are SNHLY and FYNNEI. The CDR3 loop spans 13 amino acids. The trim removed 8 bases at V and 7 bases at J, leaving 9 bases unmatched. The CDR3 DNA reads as TGTGCCAGCGATAGGACTAGCTTGGGGACCCAGTACTTC. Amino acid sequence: CASDRTSLGTQYF.

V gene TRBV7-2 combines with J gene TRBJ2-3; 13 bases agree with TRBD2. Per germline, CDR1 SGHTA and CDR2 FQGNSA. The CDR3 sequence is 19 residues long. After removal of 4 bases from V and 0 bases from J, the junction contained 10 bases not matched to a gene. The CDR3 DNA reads TGTGCCAGCAGCTACCCGACTAGCGGGAGGCCCTCTAGCACAGATACGCAGTATTTT. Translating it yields CASSYPTSGRPSSTDTQYF.

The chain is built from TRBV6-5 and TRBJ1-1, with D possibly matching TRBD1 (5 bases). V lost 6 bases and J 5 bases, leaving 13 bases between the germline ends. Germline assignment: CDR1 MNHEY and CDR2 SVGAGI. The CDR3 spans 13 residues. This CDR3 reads CASRPPGGTEAFF. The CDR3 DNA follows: TGTGCCAGCAGGCCCCCGGGGGGGACTGAAGCTTTCTTT.

Here the CDR3 reads CASSDGTGAYEQYF. CDR3 in DNA: TGTGCCAGCAGCGACGGGACAGGCGCCTACGAGCAGTACTTC. V gene TRBV7-9 combines with J gene TRBJ2-7; TRBD1 matches 8 bases. Germline loops: CDR1 SEHNR, CDR2 FQNEAQ (reference sequence). The CDR3 spans 14 residues. The V and J ends lost 5 bases and 2 bases, in that order; junction bases with no gene match: 5.

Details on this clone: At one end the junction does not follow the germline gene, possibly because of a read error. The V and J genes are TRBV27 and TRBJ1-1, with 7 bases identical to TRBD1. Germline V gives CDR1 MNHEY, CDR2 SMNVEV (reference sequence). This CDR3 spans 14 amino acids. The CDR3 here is CASSLYRTGRTLLF. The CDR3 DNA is TGTGCCAGCAGTTTATACCGGACAGGTCGGACCCTGCTCTTT.

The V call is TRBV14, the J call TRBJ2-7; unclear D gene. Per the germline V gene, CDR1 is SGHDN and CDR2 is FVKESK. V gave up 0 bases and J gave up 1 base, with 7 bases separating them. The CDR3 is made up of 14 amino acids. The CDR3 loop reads CASSQEYNSYEQYF. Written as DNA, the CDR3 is TGTGCCAGCAGCCAAGAGTACAATTCCTACGAGCAGTACTTC.

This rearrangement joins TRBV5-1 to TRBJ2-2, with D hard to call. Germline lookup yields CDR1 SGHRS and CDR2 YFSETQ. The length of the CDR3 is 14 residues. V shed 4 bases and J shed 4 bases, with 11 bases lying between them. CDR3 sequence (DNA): TGCGCCAGCAGCCCCATCGCAGGCACCGGGGAGCTGTTTTTT. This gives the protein CASSPIAGTGELFF.

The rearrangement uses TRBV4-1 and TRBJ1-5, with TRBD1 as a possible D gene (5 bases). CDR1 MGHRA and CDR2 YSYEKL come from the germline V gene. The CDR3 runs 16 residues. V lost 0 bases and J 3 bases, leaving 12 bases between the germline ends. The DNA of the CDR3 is TGCGCCAGCAGCCAAGATGGGACTCCCCCCAATCAGCCCCAGCATTTT. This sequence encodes CASSQDGTPPNQPQHF.

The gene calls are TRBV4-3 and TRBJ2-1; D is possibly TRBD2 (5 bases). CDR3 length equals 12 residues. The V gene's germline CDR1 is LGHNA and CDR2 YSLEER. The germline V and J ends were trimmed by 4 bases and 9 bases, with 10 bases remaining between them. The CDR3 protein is CASSPNGGEQFF. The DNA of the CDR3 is TGCGCCAGCAGCCCGAATGGAGGTGAGCAGTTCTTC.

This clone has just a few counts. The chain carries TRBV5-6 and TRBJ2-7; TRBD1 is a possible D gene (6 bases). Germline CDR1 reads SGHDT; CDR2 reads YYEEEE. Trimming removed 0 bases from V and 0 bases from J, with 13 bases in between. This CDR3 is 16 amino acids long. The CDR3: CASSLVEVGHSYEQYF. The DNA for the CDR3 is TGTGCCAGCAGCTTGGTCGAGGTGGGACACTCCTACGAGCAGTACTTC.

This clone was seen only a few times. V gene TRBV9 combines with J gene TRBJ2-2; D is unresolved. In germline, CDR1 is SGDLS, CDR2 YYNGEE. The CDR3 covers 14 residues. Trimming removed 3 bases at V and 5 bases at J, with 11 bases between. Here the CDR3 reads CASSGGMATGELFF. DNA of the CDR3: TGTGCCAGCAGCGGAGGCATGGCAACCGGGGAGCTGTTTTTT.

The CDR3 bases are TGTGCCAGCACGGGAGGGATTATGAAAGGCTACACCTTC. It yields the protein CASTGGIMKGYTF. The rearrangement uses TRBV7-9 and TRBJ1-2; D remains ambiguous. Deletions cut 7 bases from V and 8 bases from J, with 17 bases between. Germline V gene sequence: CDR1 SEHNR, CDR2 FQNEAQ (reference sequence). The CDR3 has 13 amino acids.

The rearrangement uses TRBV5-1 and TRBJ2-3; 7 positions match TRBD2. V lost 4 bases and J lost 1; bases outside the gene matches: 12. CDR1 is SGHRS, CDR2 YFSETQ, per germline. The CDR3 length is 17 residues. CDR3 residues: CASSLTSSGTRTDTQYF. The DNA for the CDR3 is TGCGCCAGCAGCCTAACCTCTAGCGGAACCCGCACAGATACGCAGTATTTT.

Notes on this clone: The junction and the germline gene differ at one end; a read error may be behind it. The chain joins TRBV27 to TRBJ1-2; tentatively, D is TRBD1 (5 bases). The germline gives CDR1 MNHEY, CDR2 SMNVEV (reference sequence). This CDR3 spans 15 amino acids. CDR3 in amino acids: CAGSFSDSLGYGYTF. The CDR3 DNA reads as TGTGCCGGCAGTTTCTCAGACAGCCTCGGCTATGGCTACACCTTC.

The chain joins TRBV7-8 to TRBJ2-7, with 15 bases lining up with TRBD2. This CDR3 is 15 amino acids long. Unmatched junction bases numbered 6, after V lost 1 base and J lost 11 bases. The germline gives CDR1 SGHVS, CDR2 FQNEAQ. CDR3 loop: CASSLEFGTSGRKYF. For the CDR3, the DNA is TGTGCCAGCAGCTTAGAATTCGGGACTAGCGGGAGGAAGTACTTC. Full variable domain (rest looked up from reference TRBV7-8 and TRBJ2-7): GAGVSQSPRYKVAKRGQDVALRCDPISGHVSLFWYQQALGQGPEFLTYFQNEAQLDKSGLPSDRFFAERPEGSVSTLKIQRTQQEDSAVYLCASSLEFGTSGRKYFGPGTRLTVT.

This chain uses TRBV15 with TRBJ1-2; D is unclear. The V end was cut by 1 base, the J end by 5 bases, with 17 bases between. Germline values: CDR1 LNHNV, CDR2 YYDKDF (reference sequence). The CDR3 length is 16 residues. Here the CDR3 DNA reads TGTGCCACCAGCAGAGTAAAGGAGCCAAGTTTTTATGGCTACACCTTC. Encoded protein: CATSRVKEPSFYGYTF.

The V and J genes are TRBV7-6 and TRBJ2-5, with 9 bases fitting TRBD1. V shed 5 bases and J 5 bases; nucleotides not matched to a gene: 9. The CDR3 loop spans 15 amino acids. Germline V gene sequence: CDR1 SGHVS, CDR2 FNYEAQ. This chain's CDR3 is CASSTTGTGYETQYF. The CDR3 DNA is TGTGCCAGCAGCACAACCGGGACAGGGTATGAGACCCAGTACTTC. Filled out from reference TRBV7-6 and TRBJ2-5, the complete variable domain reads GAGVSQSPRYKVTKRGQDVALRCDPISGHVSLYWYRQALGQGPEFLTYFNYEAQQDKSGLPNDRFSAERPEGSISTLTIQRTEQRDSAMYRCASSTTGTGYETQYFGPGTRLLVL.

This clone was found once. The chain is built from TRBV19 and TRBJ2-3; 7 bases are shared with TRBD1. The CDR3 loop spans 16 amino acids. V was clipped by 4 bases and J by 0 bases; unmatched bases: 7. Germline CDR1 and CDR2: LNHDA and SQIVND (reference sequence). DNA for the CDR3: TGTGCCAGTAGTACCCCGGGACAGTTAAGCACAGATACGCAGTATTTT. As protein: CASSTPGQLSTDTQYF.

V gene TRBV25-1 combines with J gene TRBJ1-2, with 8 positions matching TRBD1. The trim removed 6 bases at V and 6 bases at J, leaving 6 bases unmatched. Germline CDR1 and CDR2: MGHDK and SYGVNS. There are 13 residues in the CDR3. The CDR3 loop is CASRAGGQNGYTF. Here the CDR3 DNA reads TGTGCCAGCAGGGCAGGGGGCCAAAATGGCTACACCTTC.

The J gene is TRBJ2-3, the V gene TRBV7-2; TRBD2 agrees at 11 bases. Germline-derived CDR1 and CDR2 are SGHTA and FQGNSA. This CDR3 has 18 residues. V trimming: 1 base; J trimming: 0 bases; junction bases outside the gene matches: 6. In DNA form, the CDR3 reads TGTGCCAGCAGCTTAGATCCTAGCGGGGGGTCGAGCACAGATACGCAGTATTTT. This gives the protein CASSLDPSGGSSTDTQYF.

The CDR3 loop reads CASSPGQGAETQYF. In nucleotides, the CDR3 is TGCGCCAGCAGCCCGGGACAGGGGGCAGAGACCCAGTACTTC. V gene TRBV5-1 combines with J gene TRBJ2-5; 12 nucleotides agree with TRBD1. CDR3 length: 14 residues. J lost 4 bases, V lost 4 bases, and 2 bases had no gene match. The germline CDR1 and CDR2 sequences are SGHRS and YFSETQ.